This TCR beta chain derives from a study of identifying expanded T cells in peripheral blood. Germline-derived CDR1 and CDR2 are SGHTA and FQGNSA. The V and J ends lost 5 bases and 6 bases, in that order; junction bases with no gene match: 7. The CDR3 is 14 amino acids. Details on this clone: Its specificity is not known.

This table comes from immunoSEQ multiplex PCR, and its TCRdb copy is limited to in-frame clones, with some not included. The sample yields tens of thousands of clones, 80% to 90% seen once. Study conclusions and caveats: Roughly 1.2 clones differed between technical replicates, versus about 15 and 19 over time.

The clonotype comes from a person aged 18-69 years in good health. The chain recombines TRBV7-2 with TRBJ2-1, with 7 bases matching TRBD1. Sequencing was performed on blood. This CDR3 reads CASSQGGAVNEQFF. As DNA, the CDR3 is TGTGCCAGCAGCCAAGGGGGCGCCGTCAATGAGCAGTTCTTC.